These T cell receptor beta chains were read from a single sample in a study of shared clonotypes between healthy human individuals. Produced via immunoSEQ multiplex PCR; TCRdb's table is partial and in-frame only. This sample carries about 2.4 million clones, around 90% of them seen once, and the ten largest clones take around 0.15%. The sequencing sample was made of naive CD4+ T cells sorted from blood. All receptors derive from a young man in good health. CDR3s include the opening cysteine and the closing phenylalanine or tryptophan. Fields, in order: J gene, V gene, CDR3 protein.

>TRBJ1-5|TRBV6-1
CASSQNQPQHF
>TRBJ2-7|TRBV7-2
CASSLGGTSGIYEQYF
>TRBJ1-5|TRBV27
CASSLGWESGNQPQHF
>TRBJ2-7|TRBV19
CASSQIPGQGEQYF
>TRBJ1-5|TRBV6-1
CASSGKGQGYNQPQHF
>TRBJ1-3|TRBV18
CASSLSGNTIYF
>TRBJ2-5|TRBV20-1
CSASGEETQYF
>TRBJ1-2|TRBV12-5
CASGLVPQNYGYTF
>TRBJ1-6|TRBV7-3
CASLRRSPLHF
>TRBJ2-6|TRBV9
CASSVRDRGNPGVSGANVLTF
>TRBJ1-2|TRBV30
CAWSVRQGDGYTF
>TRBJ1-1|TRBV19
CASSIQGARTEAFF
>TRBJ1-5|TRBV5-1
CASWTLGQGNQPQHF
>TRBJ2-3|TRBV5-4
CASRGGGGTDTQYF
>TRBJ2-7|TRBV18
CASSLDRNEQYF
>TRBJ1-2|TRBV28
CASREPQGGYTF
>TRBJ2-7|TRBV5-5
CASSWEGQGAGEQYF
>TRBJ2-7|TRBV11-2
CASSDPGLASSYEQYF
>TRBJ2-1|TRBV7-9
CASSPLAGHSYNEQFF
>TRBJ2-3|TRBV7-2
CASSLATVSDTQYF
>TRBJ1-2|TRBV28
CASIGDYGYTF
>TRBJ2-1|TRBV7-9
CASSLEGSYNEQFF
>TRBJ1-4|TRBV19
CASRPGPTNEKLFF
>TRBJ2-7|TRBV15
CATSRGGAGDYEQYF
>TRBJ2-3|TRBV6-5
CASSYGEGTDTQYF
>TRBJ1-6|TRBV9
CASSVSGLGNNSPLHF
>TRBJ2-3|TRBV27
CASSLLVEGSAYF
>TRBJ1-2|TRBV19
CASSMGYALVSYGYTF
>TRBJ1-5|TRBV30
CAWSGGHNQPQHF
>TRBJ1-3|TRBV7-2
CASSPQTRVYAGNTIYF
>TRBJ2-7|TRBV27
CASSSRASYEQYF
>TRBJ2-7|TRBV6-5
CASGKDRAYEQYF
>TRBJ2-2|TRBV7-9
CASSLVPNTGELFF
>TRBJ1-2|TRBV15
CATSTWRTGGYYGYTF
>TRBJ2-7|TRBV28
CASSSPAQGAYEQYF
>TRBJ2-5|TRBV10-3
CATQEGARETQYF
>TRBJ1-6|TRBV6-1
CASSEVAFNSPLHF
>TRBJ1-3|TRBV29-1
CSVEWTQDSGNTIYF
>TRBJ1-6|TRBV11-2
CASSLYRTASSYNSPLHF
>TRBJ2-5|TRBV7-2
CASSFPGAGGSETQYF
>TRBJ2-1|TRBV5-1
CASSLGLAGTSSYNEQFF
>TRBJ1-1|TRBV28
CASRQPGNTEAFF
>TRBJ1-1|TRBV6-6
CASSFGTGGLPVPFF
>TRBJ1-1|TRBV6-5
CASSYAGRDTEAFF
>TRBJ2-1|TRBV7-2
CASSLVGITYNEQFF
>TRBJ1-2|TRBV7-9
CASSSKTGSNYGYTF
>TRBJ1-6|TRBV7-9
CASSLGTGYNSPLHF
>TRBJ2-7|TRBV25-1
CASSGASEQYF
>TRBJ2-1|TRBV10-1
CASSRYVAGGYNEQFF
>TRBJ1-2|TRBV6-5
CASSPPVEGGYTF
>TRBJ1-1|TRBV19
CASRFPGQNTEAFF
>TRBJ1-2|TRBV7-8
CASSLAGIPNYGYTF
>TRBJ1-1|TRBV7-9
CASSRGALNTEAFF
>TRBJ2-1|TRBV18
CASSRYRDNEQFF
>TRBJ2-1|TRBV5-4
CASSLEGAGLPYNEQFF